This TCR beta chain was documented in a study of immune cell composition in non-small cell lung cancer. As regards this clone: Its antigen is undetermined.

The CDR3 runs 15 residues. Per germline, CDR1 WNHNN and CDR2 SYGVQD (reference sequence). V dropped 0 bases and J dropped 2 bases, with 10 bases sitting between them. Whole-study results and caveats: Clones >0.5% enriched in tumour were rarer in adenocarcinoma (roughly 35%) than squamous (approximately 75%).

Clones were read by immunoSEQ multiplex PCR, and TCRdb kept only the in-frame ones, dropping some. Among 11,000 to 15,000 clones listed, around 75% were seen once. This rearrangement joins TRBV10-1 to TRBJ2-5, with a possible D match to TRBD1 (6 bases). This sequence originates from a human donor with non-small cell lung cancer. The sequenced sample was lung tumor tissue. The CDR3 sequence is CASSESRTEQETQYF. The CDR3 nucleotides are TGCGCCAGCAGTGAGTCGCGGACAGAGCAAGAGACCCAGTACTTC.